These 28 T cell receptor beta chains were sequenced from one sample in a study of molecular identifiers for immune sequencing clone quantification. TCRdb called the PCR reads again in MiXCR, with one record for every CDR3 protein. The sample records 40,000 to 45,000 distinct CDR3 sequences, roughly a fifth being singletons. The sequenced sample consisted of naive CD8+ T cells from blood, with Jurkat cell RNA spiked in. Subset of the sample: FACS-sorted CD8+CD4-CCR7+CD45RA+ naive T cells. These receptors were obtained from a human donor in good health. Some libraries in this study had Jurkat cell RNA spiked in.

V usage is TRBV4-3 and J usage is TRBJ1-3, with 7 bases matching TRBD1. This CDR3 spans 15 amino acids. V shed 4 bases and J 0 bases; nucleotides not matched to a gene: 3. Germline V gene lookup returns CDR1 LGHNA and CDR2 YSLEER. This chain's CDR3 is CASSPDRDSGNTIYF. Written as DNA, the CDR3 is TGCGCCAGCAGCCCAGACAGGGACTCTGGAAACACCATATATTTT.

This clonotype was found many times. The gene calls are TRBV4-3 and TRBJ2-7; D uncertain. Trimming cost V 0 bases and J 1 base, with 4 bases left between them. Germline CDR1 and CDR2: LGHNA and YSLEER. The CDR3 contains 13 residues. CDR3 sequence (DNA): TGCGCCAGCAGCCAAGACCGGTCCTACGAGCAGTACTTC. Its translation: CASSQDRSYEQYF.

V and J are TRBV7-9 and TRBJ2-1; D might be TRBD2 (6 bases). CDR1 is SEHNR and CDR2 is FQNEAQ in the germline V gene (reference sequence). The CDR3 has 13 residues. Trimming took off 4 bases at V and 10 bases at J, with 14 bases between the two ends. CDR3 residues: CASSSPPSDEQFF. DNA for the CDR3: TGTGCCAGCAGCTCACCGCCTAGCGACGAGCAGTTCTTC.

The sample holds many counts of this clonotype. V and J are TRBV4-3 and TRBJ2-4; 12 nucleotides match TRBD2. J lost 0 bases, V lost 0 bases, and 18 bases had no gene match. The germline CDR1 and CDR2 sequences are LGHNA and YSLEER. The CDR3 is 23 residues long. CDR3 nucleotide sequence: TGCGCCAGCAGCCAAGATTATCCCCCCCTGACTAGCGGGAGAAGTTTAGCCAAAAACATTCAGTACTTC. Translated, it gives CASSQDYPPLTSGRSLAKNIQYF.

This clonotype was picked up many times. The chain has TRBV27 and TRBJ1-1, with 7 bases matching TRBD1. Trimming took 7 bases from V and 4 from J; bases not matched to a gene: 6. There are 13 residues in the CDR3. Per the germline V gene, CDR1 is MNHEY and CDR2 is SMNVEV (reference sequence). The CDR3 DNA sequence: TGTGCCAGCAAAACAGGGGTGAGCACTGAAGCTTTCTTT. It codes for CASKTGVSTEAFF.

This clonotype was observed once. A much larger clone is a single base away; this may be a read error. The V call is TRBV3-1, the J call TRBJ2-7; no definite D call. Germline assignment: CDR1 LGHDT and CDR2 YNNKEL (reference sequence). The CDR3 extends over 13 amino acids. CDR3 DNA sequence: TGTACCAGCAGCCAAGAGCCCAGCTACGAGCAGTACTTC. Translating it yields CTSSQEPSYEQYF.

On this clonotype itself: This clone may be a read error of a much larger clone one base away. The CDR3 reads CAWSGLPDKQFF. The CDR3 DNA sequence: TGTGCCTGGTCGGGACTCCCGGATAAGCAGTTCTTC. The V and J genes are TRBV30 and TRBJ2-1; possible D gene TRBD2, 6 bases. Germline loops: CDR1 GTSNPN, CDR2 SVGIG (reference sequence). The length of the CDR3 is 12 residues. The V gene lost 5 bases and the J gene lost 11 bases, with 16 bases spanning the gap.

At least ten counts were recorded for this clonotype. The chain carries TRBV30 and TRBJ2-3; the match to TRBD2 covers 7 bases. Germline values: CDR1 GTSNPN, CDR2 SVGIG (reference sequence). The length of the CDR3 is 17 residues. The V gene end was trimmed by 4 bases and the J gene end by 2 bases; junction bases not matched to a gene: 15. The CDR3 sequence is CAWNLWEASGSTDTQYF. For the CDR3, the DNA is TGTGCCTGGAATCTATGGGAGGCTAGCGGATCCACAGATACGCAGTATTTT.

Comments on this clonotype: This may stem from a read error, because a much larger clone lies one nucleotide away. The V gene is TRBV11-3, the J gene TRBJ2-7, with D tentatively TRBD1 (6 bases). Germline values: CDR1 SGHNT, CDR2 YENEEA. The CDR3 spans 13 residues. V shed 5 bases and J shed 6 bases, with 14 bases lying between them. The CDR3 region has the DNA TGTGCCAGCAGCCCGTCAGGGGCGGTCGAGCAGTACTTC. This encodes CASSPSGAVEQYF.

This clonotype occurred many times. For the CDR3, the DNA is TGTGCCAGCAGCCCTAACAGACAAGAGACCCAGTACTTC. This translates into CASSPNRQETQYF. The chain recombines TRBV27 with TRBJ2-5; D is undetermined. V gave up 6 bases and J gave up 2 bases, with 10 bases separating them. The CDR3 spans 13 residues. Per the germline V gene, CDR1 is MNHEY and CDR2 is SMNVEV (reference sequence).

This clonotype came up many times. The gene calls are TRBV19 and TRBJ2-3, with TRBD2 matching 8 bases. Germline-derived CDR1 and CDR2 are LNHDA and SQIVND (reference sequence). The CDR3 covers 17 residues. The ends lost 3 bases at V and 5 bases at J; junction bases unmatched: 13. In DNA form, the CDR3 reads TGTGCCAGTAGTATTGTCGATAGCGGGGCGACACGAGATACGCAGTATTTT. It specifies CASSIVDSGATRDTQYF.

This clonotype came up many times. V usage is TRBV4-2 and J usage is TRBJ2-1; the match to TRBD1 covers 9 bases. Germline CDR1 and CDR2: LGHNA and YNFKEQ. The CDR3 length is 17 residues. J lost 4 bases, V lost 6 bases, and 13 bases had no gene match. The DNA for the CDR3 is TGTGCCAGCAGTCACGACAGGGGGTCTCGCTTTTACAATGAGCAGTTCTTC. Residues: CASSHDRGSRFYNEQFF.

This clonotype was detected ten times or more. The chain has TRBV15 and TRBJ2-3; 9 bases agree with TRBD1. From germline, CDR1 is LNHNV and CDR2 YYDKDF (reference sequence). The ends lost 6 bases at V and 1 base at J; junction bases unmatched: 5. The CDR3 runs 15 residues. The DNA of the CDR3 is TGTGCCACCAGGGAGACAGGGGGAGGCACAGATACGCAGTATTTT. Its protein product is CATRETGGGTDTQYF. The full variable domain, its missing parts supplied by reference TRBV15 and TRBJ2-3, is DAMVIQNPRYQVTQFGKPVTLSCSQTLNHNVMYWYQQKSSQAPKLLFHYYDKDFNNEADTPDNFQSRRPNTSFCFLDIRSPGLGDTAMYLCATRETGGGTDTQYFGPGTRLTVL.

The table lists this clonotype with many counts. V gene TRBV7-9 combines with J gene TRBJ2-5, with D maybe TRBD2 (6 bases). The V end was cut by 5 bases, the J end by 3 bases, with 13 bases between. Per the germline V gene, CDR1 is SEHNR and CDR2 is FQNEAQ (reference sequence). CDR3 length: 14 amino acids. The CDR3 sequence: CASSIGTFKETQYF. The CDR3 DNA sequence: TGTGCCAGCAGCATCGGGACTTTTAAAGAGACCCAGTACTTC. The full variable domain, in which reference TRBV7-9 and TRBJ2-5 provide the parts outside the CDR3, is DTGVSQNPRHKITKRGQNVTFRCDPISEHNRLYWYRQTLGQGPEFLTYFQNEAQLEKSRLLSDRFSAERPKGSFSTLEIQRTEQGDSAMYLCASSIGTFKETQYFGPGTRLLVL.

At least ten counts were recorded for this clonotype. A junction end diverges from the germline sequence, so it may reflect a read error. The chain uses TRBV7-2 and TRBJ2-1, with 13 bases identical to TRBD2. The CDR3 covers 16 residues. CDR1 is SGHTA, CDR2 FQGNSA, per germline. The CDR3 DNA is TGTGCCAGCAGCATGACTAGCGGGAGGTCCTACAATGAGCAGCTCTTC. As protein: CASSMTSGRSYNEQLF.

This clonotype was seen more than once but under ten times. CDR3 protein: CASSPTWTVRATEAFF. DNA for the CDR3: TGTGCCAGCAGCCCAACCTGGACAGTCCGGGCCACTGAAGCTTTCTTT. This chain uses TRBV9 with TRBJ1-1, with D maybe TRBD1 (6 bases). Looked up from germline, CDR1 is SGDLS and CDR2 is YYNGEE. V was trimmed by 4 bases and J by 4 bases, leaving 20 bases between them. The CDR3 spans 16 residues.

In this sample, this clonotype turned up many times. The J gene is TRBJ2-1, the V gene TRBV28, with D perhaps assigned TRBD1 or TRBD2 (5 bases each). Germline V gene sequence: CDR1 MDHEN, CDR2 SYDVKM. The CDR3 contains 15 residues. Trimming pared 4 bases from V and 7 bases from J, leaving 17 bases between. CDR3 region: CASSSERGPKNEQFF. CDR3 sequence (DNA): TGTGCCAGCAGTTCTGAGAGGGGTCCCAAGAATGAGCAGTTCTTC.

This clonotype came up many times. This chain connects TRBV20-1 to TRBJ1-1; TRBD1 might be the D (6 bases). V gave up 6 bases and J gave up 5 bases, with 19 bases separating them. Germline-derived CDR1 and CDR2 are DFQATT and SNEGSKA (reference sequence). The CDR3 consists of 14 residues. Written as DNA, the CDR3 is TGCAGTGCCCTAGCTACGGGGGCTTTGACTGAAGCTTTCTTT. Its translation: CSALATGALTEAFF.

In this sample, this clonotype turned up many times. The CDR3 nucleotides read TGTGCCAGCAGTTACTCGCAGGGTAATCAGCCCCAGCATTTT. The encoded protein is CASSYSQGNQPQHF. V and J are TRBV6-5 and TRBJ1-5, with D perhaps matching TRBD1 (5 bases). V was clipped by 0 bases and J by 4 bases, with 7 bases between them. This CDR3 spans 14 amino acids. CDR1 and CDR2 from the germline V gene are MNHEY and SVGAGI.

This clonotype was picked up many times. The CDR3, as DNA: TGTGCCAGCAGCTTTGGACAGGGGATTTTCAATGAGCAGTTCTTC. It translates to CASSFGQGIFNEQFF. The genes are TRBV7-2 and TRBJ2-1, with 9 bases fitting TRBD1. From germline, CDR1 is SGHTA and CDR2 FQGNSA. The V segment lost 3 bases and the J segment 6 bases; nucleotides outside the gene matches: 6. The CDR3 sequence is 15 residues long.

The chain links TRBV4-3 to TRBJ2-7; either TRBD1 or TRBD2 may fit D (6 bases each). Per the germline V gene, CDR1 is LGHNA and CDR2 is YSLEER. Trimming took 0 bases from V and 4 from J, leaving 10 bases between them. CDR3 size: 14 residues. The CDR3 loop reads CASSQDRGEYEQYF. CDR3 in DNA: TGCGCCAGCAGCCAAGATAGGGGGGAATACGAGCAGTACTTC.

This clonotype was recorded many times. The chain uses TRBV18 and TRBJ2-3; possibly TRBD2 for D (5 bases). This CDR3 has 13 amino acids. The V and J ends lost 5 bases and 2 bases respectively, with 8 bases between them. Germline V gives CDR1 KGHSH, CDR2 LQKENI. CDR3 sequence: CASSRENTDTQYF. The CDR3 nucleotides are TGTGCCAGCTCAAGGGAGAACACAGATACGCAGTATTTT.

At least ten counts were recorded for this clonotype. CDR3 protein: CASSLTGGLLGYEQYF. CDR3 coding DNA: TGTGCCAGCAGCTTGACAGGGGGCCTACTTGGGTACGAGCAGTACTTC. The rearrangement links TRBV5-6 to TRBJ2-7, with 9 bases aligning to TRBD1. The CDR3 length is 16 residues. Germline-derived CDR1 and CDR2 are SGHDT and YYEEEE. With 1 base clipped from V and 4 bases from J, the junction kept 9 bases outside the gene matches.

The table lists this clonotype with many counts. J is TRBJ2-3 and V is TRBV7-2, with D unclear. The CDR3 has 14 residues. Germline V gives CDR1 SGHTA, CDR2 FQGNSA. V lost 5 bases, J lost 0 bases, and 9 bases lay in between. This CDR3 reads CASSLGVSTDTQYF. CDR3 sequence (DNA): TGTGCCAGCAGCCTAGGAGTTAGCACAGATACGCAGTATTTT.

This clonotype was observed at least ten times. The genes are TRBV7-9 and TRBJ1-4; D remains ambiguous. V lost 3 bases, J lost 2 bases, and 10 bases lay in between. Germline V gives CDR1 SEHNR, CDR2 FQNEAQ (reference sequence). This CDR3 is built from 15 residues. This CDR3 is CASSFLGSTNEKLFF. CDR3 coding DNA: TGTGCCAGCAGCTTTTTAGGGTCGACTAATGAAAAACTGTTTTTT.

A word on this clonotype: A much larger clone is a single base away; this may be a read error. V and J are TRBV5-6 and TRBJ2-1, with a possible D match to TRBD1 (6 bases). Per the germline V gene, CDR1 is SGHDT and CDR2 is YYEEEE. The CDR3 sequence is 15 residues long. The CDR3 DNA sequence: TGTGCCAGCAGCCCCCAGGGGTTCCCCTACGATGAGCAGTTCTTC. Translated, it gives CASSPQGFPYDEQFF. Full variable domain (missing parts from reference TRBV5-6 and TRBJ2-1): DAGVTQSPTHLIKTRGQQVTLRCSPKSGHDTVSWYQQALGQGPQFIFQYYEEEERQRGNFPDRFSGHQFPNYSSELNVNALLLGDSALYLCASSPQGFPYDEQFFGPGTRLTVL.

In its sample, this clonotype was seen once. It may be a read error: a sequence one base away is much more abundant. The chain links TRBV12-3 or TRBV12-4 to TRBJ2-1; possible D gene TRBD2, 5 bases. The CDR3 covers 12 residues. V shed 9 bases and J shed 4 bases, with 10 bases lying between them. The CDR3 nucleotides are TGTGCCAGAAGCAGCGGATACAATGAGCAGTTCTTC. Residues: CARSSGYNEQFF.

On this clonotype: Since a much larger clone is just one base distant, this may be a read error. V usage is TRBV16 and J usage is TRBJ1-1; D gene unclear. CDR1 is KGHSY and CDR2 is FQNENV in the germline V gene. The CDR3 sequence is 15 residues long. In DNA form, the CDR3 reads TGTGCCAGCGGCCAATCCAGGTCACAGAGAACTGAAGCTTTCTTT. It specifies CASGQSRSQRTEAFF.